This T cell receptor (beta chain) was obtained from a study of preoperative IRX-2 immunotherapy in early breast cancer (dated by TCRdb to about 2019). The method behind the library was the immunoSEQ multiplex PCR assay. This immuneACCESS table, as held by TCRdb, lists in-frame sequences with V and J called but not all clones. Of the missing ones, under half trace to an unresolved V gene in checked studies; the others have no known cause. For this sample there are around 38,000 clones; 77% appear just once. Roughly 1.2% of the sample is in the top ten clones. The treatment or condition label, as the study defines it: preoperative locoregional IRX-2 cytokine immunotherapy. The samples were obtained from a phase Ib study that tested preoperative, locoregional IRX-2 cytokine immunotherapy meant to prime immune responses. The donors were early-stage breast cancer patients who were given IRX-2 prior to surgery.

There are 14 amino acids in the CDR3, from cysteine to phenylalanine inclusive. Kept here is only the CDR3 DNA, which spans 42 bases and is read in frame from base 1. Via the germline V gene, CDR1 is SGHRS and CDR2 YFSETQ. Trimmed from V: 4 bases; trimmed from J: 2 bases; junction bases lacking a gene match: 4. Notes on this clone: Its binding antigen is unknown. No qualities accompany the bases; no much larger clone lies one base away.

This TCR came from a human donor with breast cancer. The sequencing here drew on tumor tissue, taken after IRX-2 immunotherapy. In this chain, TRBV5-1 is recombined with TRBJ2-5; 8 bases in the middle match TRBD1. For the CDR3, the sequence is CASSPGQGQETQYF. The base sequence is TGCGCCAGCAGCCCCGGACAGGGTCAAGAGACCCAGTACTTC.